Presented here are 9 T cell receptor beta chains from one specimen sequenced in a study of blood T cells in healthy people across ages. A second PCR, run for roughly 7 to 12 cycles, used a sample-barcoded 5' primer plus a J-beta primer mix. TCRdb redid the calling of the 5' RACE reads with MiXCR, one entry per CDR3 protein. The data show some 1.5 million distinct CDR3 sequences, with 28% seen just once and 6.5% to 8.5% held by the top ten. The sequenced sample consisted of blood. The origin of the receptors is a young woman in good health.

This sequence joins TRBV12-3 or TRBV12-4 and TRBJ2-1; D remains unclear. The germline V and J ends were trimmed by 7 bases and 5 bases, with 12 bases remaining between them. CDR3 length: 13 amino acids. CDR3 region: CASTLNLDNEQFF. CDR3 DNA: TGTGCCAGCACCCTGAACTTAGACAATGAGCAGTTCTTC.

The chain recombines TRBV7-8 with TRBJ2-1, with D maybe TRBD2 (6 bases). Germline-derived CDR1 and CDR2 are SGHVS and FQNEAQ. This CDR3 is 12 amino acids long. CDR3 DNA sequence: TGTGCTGTCCGGGCGGGACCCAATGAGCAGTTCTTC. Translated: CAVRAGPNEQFF.

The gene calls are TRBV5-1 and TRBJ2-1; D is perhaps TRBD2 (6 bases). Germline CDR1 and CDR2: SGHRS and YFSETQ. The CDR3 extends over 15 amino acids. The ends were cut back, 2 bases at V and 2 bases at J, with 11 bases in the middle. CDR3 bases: TGCGCCAGCAGCTTAAATAGCGGAGCCTACAATGAGCAGTTCTTC. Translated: CASSLNSGAYNEQFF.

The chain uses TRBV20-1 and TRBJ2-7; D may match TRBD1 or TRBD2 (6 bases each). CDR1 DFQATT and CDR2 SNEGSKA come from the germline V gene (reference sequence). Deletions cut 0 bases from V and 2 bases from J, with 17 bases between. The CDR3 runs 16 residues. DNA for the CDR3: TGCAGTGCTAGAGATCGCGGAGGGGGGAGCCCCTACGAGCAGTACTTC. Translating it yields CSARDRGGGSPYEQYF.

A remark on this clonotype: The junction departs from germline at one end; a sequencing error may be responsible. Here the CDR3 reads CASRPRGTRSNQPRHF. Here the CDR3 DNA reads TGTGCCAGCAGACCTCGAGGTACCAGGAGCAATCAGCCCCGGCATTTT. The chain links TRBV27 to TRBJ1-5; D unresolved. The CDR3 contains 16 residues. Germline V CDR1 and CDR2: MNHEY, SMNVEV (reference sequence).

CDR3 region: CASSFTPGEGETQYF. The CDR3 DNA sequence: TGCGCCAGCAGCTTTACGCCGGGAGAAGGGGAGACCCAGTACTTC. The gene calls are TRBV5-1 and TRBJ2-5, with D perhaps matching TRBD2 (6 bases). The germline CDR1 and CDR2 sequences are SGHRS and YFSETQ. V was shortened by 2 bases and J by 5 bases, with 16 bases between the two germline ends. The CDR3 length is 15 residues.

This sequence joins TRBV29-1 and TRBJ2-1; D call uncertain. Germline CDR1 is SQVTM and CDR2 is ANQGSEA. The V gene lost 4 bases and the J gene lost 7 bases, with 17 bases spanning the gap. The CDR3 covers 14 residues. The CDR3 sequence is CSVAGAFNLNEQFF. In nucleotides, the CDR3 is TGCAGCGTTGCAGGTGCTTTCAACCTTAATGAGCAGTTCTTC.

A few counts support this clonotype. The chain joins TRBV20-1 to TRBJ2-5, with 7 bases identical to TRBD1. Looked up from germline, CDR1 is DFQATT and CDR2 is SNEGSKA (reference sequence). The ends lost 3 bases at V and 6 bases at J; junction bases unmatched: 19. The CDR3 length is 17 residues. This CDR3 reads CSASRLSVTGNTKTQYF. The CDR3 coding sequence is TGCAGTGCTAGTCGGCTATCGGTGACAGGGAATACGAAGACCCAGTACTTC.

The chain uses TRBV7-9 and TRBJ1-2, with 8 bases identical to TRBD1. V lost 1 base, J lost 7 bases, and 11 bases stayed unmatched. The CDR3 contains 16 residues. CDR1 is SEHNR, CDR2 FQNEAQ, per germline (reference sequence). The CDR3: CASSLGSLTGAGGYTF. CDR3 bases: TGTGCCAGCAGCTTAGGTTCGTTGACAGGGGCCGGTGGCTACACCTTC. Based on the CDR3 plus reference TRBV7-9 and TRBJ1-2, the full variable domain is DTGVSQNPRHKITKRGQNVTFRCDPISEHNRLYWYRQTLGQGPEFLTYFQNEAQLEKSRLLSDRFSAERPKGSFSTLEIQRTEQGDSAMYLCASSLGSLTGAGGYTFGSGTRLTVV.